This record looks at one T cell receptor beta chain sequence and its context. Its antigen is currently unknown. The whole isolated RNA underwent reverse transcription, so sequencing captured expressed TCRB transcripts. Clones were sequenced by immunoSEQ multiplex PCR, and TCRdb holds only the in-frame ones, with some missing. The table shows about 350,000 clones, with 20% occurring only once. The data belong to a study of beta chain features in type 1 diabetes. Based on CD45RO/CCR7/CD25/CD127/CD95/CD27, CD4+ regulatory, stem cell-like memory, naive and central memory cells were sorted. Trimming left V 7 bases short and J 3 bases short, with 14 bases between. This CDR3 has 13 amino acids. Germline assignment: CDR1 SGHRS and CDR2 YFSETQ. Study results and limitations: TCRB CDR3s from Type 1 diabetes patients were moderately but significantly shorter in all four CD4+ subsets. Sequencing from cDNA could over-represent high-TCR-expressing cells. Type 1 diabetes patients showed fewer insertions and more deletions at VDJ junctions.

The V and J genes are TRBV5-1 and TRBJ2-7; D ambiguous. This clonotype originated in a young woman in good health. Material: naive CD4+ T cells from blood. Here the CDR3 reads CASGYTEDYEQYF. The CDR3 nucleotides read TGCGCCAGCGGCTATACTGAGGACTACGAGCAGTACTTC.